These 27 T cell receptor beta chains were all obtained from the same sample, sequenced in a study of shared clonotypes between healthy human individuals. Clones were sequenced by immunoSEQ multiplex PCR, and TCRdb holds only the in-frame ones, with some missing. The data show about 1 million clones, around 74% seen once. The sequencing input was memory CD4+ T cells sorted from blood. The subset is: CD45RA-negative fraction. The receptor set was obtained from a man younger than 30 in good health.

The CDR3 region is CASSQASGGWYNEQFF. CDR3 in DNA: TGTGCCAGCAGTCAAGCTAGCGGGGGGTGGTACAATGAGCAGTTCTTC. The V call is TRBV7-9, the J call TRBJ2-1; 11 bases are shared with TRBD2. CDR1 is SEHNR and CDR2 is FQNEAQ in the germline V gene (reference sequence). The CDR3 totals 16 residues. Germline trimming cut 6 bases from V and 4 bases from J; bases unmatched to any gene: 8.

The chain is built from TRBV6-6 and TRBJ1-6; 10 bases are a match to TRBD1. CDR1 MNHNY and CDR2 SVGAGI come from the germline V gene (reference sequence). The CDR3 extends over 14 amino acids. Unmatched junction bases numbered 10, after V lost 7 bases and J lost 13 bases. CDR3 amino acids: CASTVTGGLGPLHF. The DNA of the CDR3 is TGTGCCAGCACCGTGACAGGGGGCTTGGGGCCCCTCCACTTT.

The rearrangement links TRBV25-1 to TRBJ1-1; D call uncertain. This CDR3 spans 12 amino acids. From germline, CDR1 is MGHDK and CDR2 SYGVNS. The CDR3 DNA reads TGTTCTTCAAAGGGTTACCGCACTGAAGCTTTCTTT. Translating it yields CSSKGYRTEAFF.

This chain joins TRBV7-9 and TRBJ2-7, with 10 bases lining up with TRBD1. Germline lookup yields CDR1 SEHNR and CDR2 FQNEAQ (reference sequence). Losses at the gene ends were 7 bases for V and 2 bases for J; bases not matched to a gene: 11. The CDR3 runs 16 residues. CDR3 in amino acids: CASTPTPGQGPYEQYF. The CDR3 bases are TGTGCCAGCACGCCTACCCCGGGACAGGGGCCCTACGAGCAGTACTTC. Looking up the rest from reference TRBV7-9 and TRBJ2-7 gives the full variable domain: DTGVSQNPRHKITKRGQNVTFRCDPISEHNRLYWYRQTLGQGPEFLTYFQNEAQLEKSRLLSDRFSAERPKGSFSTLEIQRTEQGDSAMYLCASTPTPGQGPYEQYFGPGTRLTVT.

As for this clone: Within the sample, other DNA sequences also encode this same CDR3. This sequence joins TRBV5-1 and TRBJ1-6; perhaps TRBD1 as D (5 bases). Looked up from germline, CDR1 is SGHRS and CDR2 is YFSETQ. Trimming stripped 0 bases from V and 10 bases from J, with 8 bases between. The CDR3 consists of 13 residues. The CDR3 DNA follows: TGCGCCAGCAGCTTGGCAGGGCGGTCACCCCTCCACTTT. It is translated as CASSLAGRSPLHF. The complete variable domain, with remaining parts taken from reference TRBV5-1 and TRBJ1-6, reads KAGVTQTPRYLIKTRGQQVTLSCSPISGHRSVSWYQQTPGQGLQFLFEYFSETQRNKGNFPGRFSGRQFSNSRSEMNVSTLELGDSALYLCASSLAGRSPLHFGNGTRLTVT.

Only one count was recorded for this clone. V and J are TRBV5-1 and TRBJ2-2, with D unresolved. Germline CDR1 SGHRS, CDR2 YFSETQ. Trimming left V 1 base short and J 4 bases short, with 8 bases between. The CDR3 has 14 residues. The CDR3 spells CASSLPSSTGELFF. In nucleotides, the CDR3 is TGCGCCAGCAGCTTGCCCAGCTCCACCGGGGAGCTGTTTTTT.

The J gene is TRBJ2-1, the V gene TRBV7-2; TRBD2 matches at 10 bases. The germline V gene has CDR1 SGHTA and CDR2 FQGNSA. Germline trimming cut 5 bases from V and 4 bases from J; bases unmatched to any gene: 5. This CDR3 is built from 15 residues. The CDR3: CASSASGGAYNEQFF. The DNA for the CDR3 is TGTGCCAGCAGCGCCAGCGGGGGGGCGTACAATGAGCAGTTCTTC.

This chain uses TRBV30 with TRBJ1-2, with D perhaps matching TRBD1 (6 bases). This CDR3 is built from 14 residues. Germline V gene data show CDR1 as GTSNPN and CDR2 as SVGIG (reference sequence). V was clipped by 0 bases and J by 6 bases, with 14 bases between them. In DNA form, the CDR3 reads TGTGCCTGGAGTGTACGCGGGGGGCCGGATGGCTACACCTTC. This translates into CAWSVRGGPDGYTF.

This clone turned up a few times. The chain is built from TRBV30 and TRBJ2-7, with D perhaps matching TRBD2 (5 bases). This CDR3 is 14 amino acids long. V was trimmed by 3 bases and J by 4 bases, leaving 16 bases between them. Germline CDR1 and CDR2: GTSNPN and SVGIG (reference sequence). This CDR3 reads CAWSRGAGGYEQYF. The CDR3 DNA reads TGTGCCTGGAGCCGTGGTGCGGGTGGGTACGAGCAGTACTTC.

Comments on this clone: Other DNA sequences within the sample encode an identical CDR3. The chain couples TRBV6-6 to TRBJ2-7; 9 bases are a match to TRBD1. V dropped 0 bases and J dropped 4; count of bases not matched to a gene: 4. The CDR3 spans 15 residues. The germline V gene has CDR1 MNHNY and CDR2 SVGAGI (reference sequence). For the CDR3, the DNA is TGTGCCAGCAGTTACTCCGGGACAGGGCCTTACGAGCAGTACTTC. It yields the protein CASSYSGTGPYEQYF.

The chain recombines TRBV2 with TRBJ2-7, with D possibly being TRBD1 (5 bases). V lost 4 bases and J lost 1, with 11 bases in between. The CDR3 runs to 14 residues. The germline CDR1 and CDR2 sequences are SNHLY and FYNNEI. CDR3 sequence (DNA): TGTGCCAGCAGTGCCTCGACAGTTTCCTACGAGCAGTACTTC. It encodes CASSASTVSYEQYF.

The chain recombines TRBV28 with TRBJ2-3, with 10 bases identical to TRBD2. The CDR3 length is 16 residues. With V trimmed by 5 bases and J by 6 bases, 11 bases remained unmatched. Germline CDR1 MDHEN, CDR2 SYDVKM. Written as DNA, the CDR3 is TGTGCCAGCAGTCCGAGGGGAGCGGGGGGGCCGGATACGCAGTATTTT. Its translation: CASSPRGAGGPDTQYF.

Concerning this clone: Additional DNA sequences in this sample encode the identical CDR3. This chain joins TRBV5-1 and TRBJ1-1; no reliable D call. There are 13 residues in the CDR3. Trimming pared 5 bases from V and 0 bases from J, leaving 8 bases between. Germline CDR1 SGHRS, CDR2 YFSETQ. As DNA, the CDR3 is TGCGCCAGCAGTTTACAGTTGAACACTGAAGCTTTCTTT. Translation gives CASSLQLNTEAFF.

V is TRBV11-2 and J is TRBJ1-2, with D hard to call. V was shortened by 1 base and J by 3 bases, with 9 bases between the two germline ends. The CDR3 is 14 amino acids. Germline CDR1 reads SGHAT; CDR2 reads FQNNGV. This chain's CDR3 is CASSLGPLDYGYTF. DNA for the CDR3: TGTGCCAGCAGCTTAGGGCCTTTGGACTATGGCTACACCTTC.

This clone was seen only a few times. The sample carries other DNA sequences with the same CDR3. The rearrangement uses TRBV11-2 and TRBJ1-6, with D possibly being TRBD1 (6 bases). The CDR3 sequence is 15 residues long. The V gene lost 0 bases and the J gene lost 9 bases, with 12 bases spanning the gap. The germline gives CDR1 SGHAT, CDR2 FQNNGV. CDR3 in amino acids: CASSLEPGTSSPLHF. For the CDR3, the DNA is TGTGCCAGCAGCTTAGAACCAGGGACAAGTTCACCCCTCCACTTT.

The rearrangement uses TRBV19 and TRBJ1-2; no definite D call. There are 13 residues in the CDR3. V was shortened by 8 bases and J by 4 bases, with 14 bases between the two germline ends. The V gene's germline CDR1 is LNHDA and CDR2 SQIVND (reference sequence). The chain's CDR3 is CASGRREAYGYTF. For the CDR3, the DNA is TGTGCCAGTGGTCGACGGGAGGCCTATGGCTACACCTTC. Variable domain in full (rest from reference TRBV19 and TRBJ1-2): DGGITQSPKYLFRKEGQNVTLSCEQNLNHDAMYWYRQDPGQGLRLIYYSQIVNDFQKGDIAEGYSVSREKKESFPLTVTSAQKNPTAFYLCASGRREAYGYTFGSGTRLTVV.

This clone was observed a single time. The gene calls are TRBV7-8 and TRBJ1-6; TRBD1 is a possible D gene (5 bases). The ends were cut back, 0 bases at V and 7 bases at J, with 13 bases in the middle. The germline gives CDR1 SGHVS, CDR2 FQNEAQ. The CDR3 is 16 amino acids. CDR3 residues: CASSLAGVGLNSPLHF. DNA of the CDR3: TGTGCCAGCAGCTTAGCGGGGGTGGGCCTAAATTCACCCCTCCACTTT. Filled out from reference TRBV7-8 and TRBJ1-6, the complete variable domain reads GAGVSQSPRYKVAKRGQDVALRCDPISGHVSLFWYQQALGQGPEFLTYFQNEAQLDKSGLPSDRFFAERPEGSVSTLKIQRTQQEDSAVYLCASSLAGVGLNSPLHFGNGTRLTVT.

The genes are TRBV6-5 and TRBJ1-5; no definite D call. Trimming took off 6 bases at V and 3 bases at J, with 9 bases between the two ends. The CDR3 spans 13 residues. Germline CDR1 reads MNHEY; CDR2 reads SVGAGI. The CDR3 loop is CASSPGPNQPQHF. CDR3 coding DNA: TGTGCCAGCAGCCCCGGGCCCAATCAGCCCCAGCATTTT.

The chain joins TRBV7-9 to TRBJ1-4; TRBD1 might be the D (6 bases). There are 14 residues in the CDR3. V dropped 3 bases and J dropped 7 bases, with 12 bases sitting between them. Germline-derived CDR1 and CDR2 are SEHNR and FQNEAQ (reference sequence). The CDR3 region has the DNA TGTGCCAGCAGCTTTCAGGGGCAGGGTGAAAAACTGTTTTTT. Translation gives CASSFQGQGEKLFF.

The J gene is TRBJ2-5, the V gene TRBV30; TRBD2 matches at 11 bases. V trimming: 7 bases; J trimming: 0 bases; junction bases outside the gene matches: 4. Germline V gives CDR1 GTSNPN, CDR2 SVGIG (reference sequence). CDR3 size: 14 residues. The CDR3 bases are TGTGCCTCCGCGACTAGCGGGGACCAAGAGACCCAGTACTTC. Translation gives CASATSGDQETQYF.

The rearrangement joins TRBV11-2 to TRBJ2-5; tentatively, D is TRBD1 (6 bases). The CDR3 length is 14 residues. Trimming left V 5 bases short and J 6 bases short, with 16 bases between. Germline lookup yields CDR1 SGHAT and CDR2 FQNNGV. The CDR3 is CASSEPDRPKTQYF. Here the CDR3 DNA reads TGTGCCAGCAGCGAACCGGACAGACCCAAGACCCAGTACTTC.

The rearrangement links TRBV19 to TRBJ1-2; no firm D call. Germline V lookup: CDR1 LNHDA, CDR2 SQIVND (reference sequence). V was shortened by 3 bases and J by 5 bases, with 13 bases between the two germline ends. The CDR3 consists of 14 residues. The CDR3 nucleotides are TGTGCCAGTAGTATGGACGGAATTCGGTATGGCTACACCTTC. Translation gives CASSMDGIRYGYTF.

The chain couples TRBV5-4 to TRBJ1-1; 7 nucleotides align to TRBD1. The CDR3 runs 16 residues. V was pared by 3 bases and J by 1 base, with 9 bases of the junction left unmatched. Looked up from germline, CDR1 is SGHNT and CDR2 is YYREEE (reference sequence). The CDR3 DNA is TGTGCCAGCAGCTCTTTGACAGGGAGCCCGAACACTGAAGCTTTCTTT. Translation: CASSSLTGSPNTEAFF.

This clone was recorded once. V is TRBV5-8 and J is TRBJ2-7, with D uncertain. Trimming removed 0 bases at V and 3 bases at J, with 4 bases between. The germline V gene encodes CDR1 SGHTS and CDR2 YDEGEE. The CDR3 contains 12 residues. This CDR3 is CASSLADYEQYF. The CDR3 bases are TGTGCCAGCAGCTTGGCCGACTACGAGCAGTACTTC.

The chain joins TRBV30 to TRBJ2-7; D gene unclear. Germline V lookup: CDR1 GTSNPN, CDR2 SVGIG (reference sequence). V shed 0 bases and J shed 3 bases, with 9 bases lying between them. CDR3 length equals 13 residues. The CDR3 region has the DNA TGTGCCTGGAGTGTAGGGTTAGACTACGAGCAGTACTTC. This sequence encodes CAWSVGLDYEQYF. The full variable domain, its missing parts supplied by reference TRBV30 and TRBJ2-7, is SQTIHQWPATLVQPVGSPLSLECTVEGTSNPNLYWYRQAAGRGLQLLFYSVGIGQISSEVPQNLSASRPQDRQFILSSKKLLLSDSGFYLCAWSVGLDYEQYFGPGTRLTVT.

This clone came up many times. Other DNA sequences from this sample encode an identical CDR3 as well. The chain recombines TRBV7-2 with TRBJ2-7, with 14 bases matching TRBD2. The CDR3 covers 17 residues. Germline assignment: CDR1 SGHTA and CDR2 FQGNSA. The junction had 5 bases not matched to a gene; V was cut back by 1 base and J by 3 bases. The CDR3 nucleotides are TGTGCCAGCAGCTTAGTGGCGGGGACTAGCGGGAGCTACGAGCAGTACTTC. Amino acids: CASSLVAGTSGSYEQYF.

V is TRBV12-5 and J is TRBJ2-1, with 7 bases aligning to TRBD1. The V gene's germline CDR1 is LGHNT and CDR2 FRNRAP. V shed 1 base, J shed 7 bases, and the junction held 4 bases outside the gene matches. The length of the CDR3 is 14 residues. CDR3 protein: CASGLGQGSNEQFF. The CDR3 nucleotides read TGTGCTAGTGGTTTGGGACAGGGCTCGAATGAGCAGTTCTTC.